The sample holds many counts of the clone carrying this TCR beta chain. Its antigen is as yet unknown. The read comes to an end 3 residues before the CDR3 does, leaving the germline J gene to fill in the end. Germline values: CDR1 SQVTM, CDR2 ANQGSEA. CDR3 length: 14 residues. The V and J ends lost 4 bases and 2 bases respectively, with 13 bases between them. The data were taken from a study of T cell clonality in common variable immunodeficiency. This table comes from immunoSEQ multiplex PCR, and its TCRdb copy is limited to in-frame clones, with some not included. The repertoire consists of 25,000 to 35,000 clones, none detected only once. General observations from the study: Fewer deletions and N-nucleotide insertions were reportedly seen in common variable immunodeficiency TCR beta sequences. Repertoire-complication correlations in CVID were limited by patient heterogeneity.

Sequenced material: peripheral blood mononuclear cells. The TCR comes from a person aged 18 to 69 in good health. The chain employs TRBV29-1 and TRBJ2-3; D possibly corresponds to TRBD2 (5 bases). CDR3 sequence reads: CSVVISGNTDTQYF. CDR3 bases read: TGCAGCGTTGTTATCAGCGGTAACACAGATACG.